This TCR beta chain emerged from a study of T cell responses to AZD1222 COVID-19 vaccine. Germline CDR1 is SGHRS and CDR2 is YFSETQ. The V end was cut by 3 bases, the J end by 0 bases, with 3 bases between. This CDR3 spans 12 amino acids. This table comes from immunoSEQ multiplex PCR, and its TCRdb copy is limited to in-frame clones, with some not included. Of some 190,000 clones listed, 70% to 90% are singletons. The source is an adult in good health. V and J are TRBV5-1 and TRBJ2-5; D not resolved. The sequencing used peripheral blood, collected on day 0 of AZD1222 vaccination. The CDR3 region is CASSSNQETQYF. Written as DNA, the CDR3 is TGCGCCAGCAGCTCAAACCAAGAGACCCAGTACTTC. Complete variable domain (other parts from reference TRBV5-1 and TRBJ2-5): KAGVTQTPRYLIKTRGQQVTLSCSPISGHRSVSWYQQTPGQGLQFLFEYFSETQRNKGNFPGRFSGRQFSNSRSEMNVSTLELGDSALYLCASSSNQETQYFGPGTRLLVL.